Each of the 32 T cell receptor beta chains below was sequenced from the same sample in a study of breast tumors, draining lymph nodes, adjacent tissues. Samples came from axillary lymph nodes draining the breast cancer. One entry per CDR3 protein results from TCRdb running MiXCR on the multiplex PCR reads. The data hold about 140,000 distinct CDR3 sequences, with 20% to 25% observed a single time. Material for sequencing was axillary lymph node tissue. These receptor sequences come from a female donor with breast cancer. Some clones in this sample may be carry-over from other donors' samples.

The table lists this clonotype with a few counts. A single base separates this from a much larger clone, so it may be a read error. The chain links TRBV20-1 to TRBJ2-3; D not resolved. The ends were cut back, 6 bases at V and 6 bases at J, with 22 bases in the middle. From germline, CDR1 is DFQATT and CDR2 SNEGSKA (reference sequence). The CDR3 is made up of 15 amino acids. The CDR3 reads CSAKGVRRSSDTQYF. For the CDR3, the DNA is TGCAGTGCCAAGGGTGTCCGACGTTCCTCTGATACGCAGTATTTT.

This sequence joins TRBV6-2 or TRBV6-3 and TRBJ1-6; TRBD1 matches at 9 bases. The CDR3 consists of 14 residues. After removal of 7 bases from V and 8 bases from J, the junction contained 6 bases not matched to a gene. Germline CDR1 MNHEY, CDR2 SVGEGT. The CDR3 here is CASTGQGFDSPLHF. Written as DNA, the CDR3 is TGTGCCAGCACCGGACAGGGGTTTGATTCACCCCTCCACTTT.

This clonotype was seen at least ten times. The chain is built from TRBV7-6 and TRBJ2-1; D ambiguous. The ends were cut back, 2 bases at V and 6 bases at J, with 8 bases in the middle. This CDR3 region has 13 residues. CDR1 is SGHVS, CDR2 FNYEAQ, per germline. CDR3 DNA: TGTGCCAGCAGCTTATGGGGTAGCAATGAGCAGTTCTTC. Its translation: CASSLWGSNEQFF.

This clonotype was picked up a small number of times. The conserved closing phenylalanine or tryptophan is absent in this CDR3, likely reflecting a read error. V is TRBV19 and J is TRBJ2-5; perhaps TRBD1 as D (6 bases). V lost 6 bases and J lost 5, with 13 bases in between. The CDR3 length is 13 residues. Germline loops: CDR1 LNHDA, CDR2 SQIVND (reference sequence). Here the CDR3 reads CASRYRASETQYL. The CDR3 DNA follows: TGTGCCAGTAGGTACAGGGCTTCGGAGACCCAGTACCTC.

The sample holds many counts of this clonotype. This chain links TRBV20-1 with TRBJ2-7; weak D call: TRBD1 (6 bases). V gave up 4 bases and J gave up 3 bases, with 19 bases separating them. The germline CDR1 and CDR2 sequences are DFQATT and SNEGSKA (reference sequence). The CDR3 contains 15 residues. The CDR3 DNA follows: TGCAGTGCTACTTCAGGGGCCCCGCACGTCTACGAGCAGTACTTC. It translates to CSATSGAPHVYEQYF.

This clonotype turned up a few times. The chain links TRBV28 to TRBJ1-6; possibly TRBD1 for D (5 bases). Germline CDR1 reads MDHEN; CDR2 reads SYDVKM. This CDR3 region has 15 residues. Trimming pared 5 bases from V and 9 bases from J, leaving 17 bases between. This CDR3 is CASSTSRGFSSPLHF. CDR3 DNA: TGTGCCAGCAGTACATCTAGGGGCTTTTCTTCACCCCTCCACTTT. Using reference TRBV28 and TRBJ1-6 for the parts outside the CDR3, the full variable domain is DVKVTQSSRYLVKRTGEKVFLECVQDMDHENMFWYRQDPGLGLRLIYFSYDVKMKEKGDIPEGYSVSREKKERFSLILESASTNQTSMYLCASSTSRGFSSPLHFGNGTRLTVT.

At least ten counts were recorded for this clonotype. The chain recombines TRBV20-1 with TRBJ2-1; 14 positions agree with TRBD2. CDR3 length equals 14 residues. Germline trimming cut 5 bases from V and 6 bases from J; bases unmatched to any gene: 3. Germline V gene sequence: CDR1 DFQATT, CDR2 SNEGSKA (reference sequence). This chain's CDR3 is CSAQTSGRVNEQFF. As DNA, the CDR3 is TGCAGTGCTCAGACTAGCGGGAGGGTCAATGAGCAGTTCTTC.

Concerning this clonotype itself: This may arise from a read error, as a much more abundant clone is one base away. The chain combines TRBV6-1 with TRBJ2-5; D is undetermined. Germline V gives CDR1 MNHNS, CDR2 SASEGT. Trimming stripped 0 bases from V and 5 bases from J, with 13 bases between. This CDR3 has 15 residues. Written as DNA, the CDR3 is TGTGCCAGCAGTGAAGCGCTTCTACTTCAGGAGACCCAGTACTTC. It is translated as CASSEALLLQETQYF.

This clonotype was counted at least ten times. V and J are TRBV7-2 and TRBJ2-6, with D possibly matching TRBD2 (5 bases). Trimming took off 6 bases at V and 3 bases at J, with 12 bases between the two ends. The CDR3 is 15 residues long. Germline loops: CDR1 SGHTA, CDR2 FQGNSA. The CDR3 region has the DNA TGTGCCAGCAGGAAACAAGCGGATGGGGCCAACGTCCTGACTTTC. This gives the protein CASRKQADGANVLTF.

The CDR3 is CAISESQGTSGRAGTDTQYF. The CDR3 DNA reads as TGTGCCATCAGTGAGTCCCAGGGGACTAGCGGGAGGGCCGGCACAGATACGCAGTATTTT. The gene calls are TRBV10-3 and TRBJ2-3, with TRBD2 matching 16 bases. The CDR3 has 20 residues. The J segment lost 1 base and the V segment lost 0 bases, leaving 7 bases of the junction unmatched. Per germline, CDR1 ENHRY and CDR2 SYGVKD.

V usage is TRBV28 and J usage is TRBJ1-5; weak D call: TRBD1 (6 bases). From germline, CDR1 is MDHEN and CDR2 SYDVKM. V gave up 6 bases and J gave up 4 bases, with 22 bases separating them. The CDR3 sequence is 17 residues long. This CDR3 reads CASRQNRGAWGNQPQHF. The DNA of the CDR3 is TGTGCCAGCAGACAAAATCGGGGGGCGTGGGGGAATCAGCCCCAGCATTTT.

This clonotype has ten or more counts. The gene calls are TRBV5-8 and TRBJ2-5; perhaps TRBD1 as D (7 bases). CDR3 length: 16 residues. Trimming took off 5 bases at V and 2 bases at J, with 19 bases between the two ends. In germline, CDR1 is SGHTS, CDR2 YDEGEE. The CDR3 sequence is CASSIPTTGTQETQYF. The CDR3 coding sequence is TGTGCCAGCAGTATTCCAACGACAGGGACTCAAGAGACCCAGTACTTC.

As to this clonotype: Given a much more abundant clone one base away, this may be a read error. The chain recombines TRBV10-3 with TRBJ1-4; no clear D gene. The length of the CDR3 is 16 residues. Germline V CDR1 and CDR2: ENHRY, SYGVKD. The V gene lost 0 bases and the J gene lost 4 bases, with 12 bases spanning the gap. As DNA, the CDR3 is TGTGCCATCAGTGAGTCGGGCCAAAGAATTAATGAAAAACTGTTTTTT. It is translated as CAISESGQRINEKLFF.

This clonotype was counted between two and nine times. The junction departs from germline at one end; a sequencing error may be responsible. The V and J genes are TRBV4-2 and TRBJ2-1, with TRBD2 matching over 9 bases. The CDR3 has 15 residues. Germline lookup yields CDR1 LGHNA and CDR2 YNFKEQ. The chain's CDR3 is CASRPRAGGRNGQFF. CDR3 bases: TGTGCCAGCAGGCCTAGAGCGGGAGGAAGGAATGGGCAGTTCTTC.

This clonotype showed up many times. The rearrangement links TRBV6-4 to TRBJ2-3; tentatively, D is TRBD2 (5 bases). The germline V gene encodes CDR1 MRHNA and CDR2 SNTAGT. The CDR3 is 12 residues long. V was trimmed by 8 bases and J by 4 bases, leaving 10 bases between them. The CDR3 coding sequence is TGTGCCAGCGGACCTAGCCCAGATACGCAGTATTTT. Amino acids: CASGPSPDTQYF.

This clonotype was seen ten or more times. The CDR3 region has the DNA TGCAGTGCTAGAGAGGGGGGAGGGACCTACGAGCAGTACTTC. Its protein is CSAREGGGTYEQYF. This sequence joins TRBV20-1 and TRBJ2-7; 7 bases line up with TRBD2. The CDR3 consists of 14 residues. Germline-derived CDR1 and CDR2 are DFQATT and SNEGSKA (reference sequence). V shed 0 bases, J shed 2 bases, and the junction held 4 bases outside the gene matches.

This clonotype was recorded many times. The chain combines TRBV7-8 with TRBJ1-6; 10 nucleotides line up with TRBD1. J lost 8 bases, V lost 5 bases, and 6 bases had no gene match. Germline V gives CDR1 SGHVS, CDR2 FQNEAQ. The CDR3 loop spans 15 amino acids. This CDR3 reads CASSVTGTGDSPLHF. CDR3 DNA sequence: TGTGCCAGCAGCGTGACCGGGACAGGGGATTCACCCCTCCACTTT.

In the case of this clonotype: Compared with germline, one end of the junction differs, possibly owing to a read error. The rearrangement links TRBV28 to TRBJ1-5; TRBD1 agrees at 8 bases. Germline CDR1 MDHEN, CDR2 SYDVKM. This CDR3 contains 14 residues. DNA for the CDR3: TGTGCCCGCAGTCAGGGACAGGCCCATCAGCCCCAGCATTTT. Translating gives CARSQGQAHQPQHF.

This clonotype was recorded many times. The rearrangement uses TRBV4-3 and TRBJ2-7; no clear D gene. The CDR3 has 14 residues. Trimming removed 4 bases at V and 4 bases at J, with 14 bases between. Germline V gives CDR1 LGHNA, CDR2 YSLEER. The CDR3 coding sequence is TGCGCCAGCAGCCCCCGTGTAGCTTCGTACGAGCAGTACTTC. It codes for CASSPRVASYEQYF.

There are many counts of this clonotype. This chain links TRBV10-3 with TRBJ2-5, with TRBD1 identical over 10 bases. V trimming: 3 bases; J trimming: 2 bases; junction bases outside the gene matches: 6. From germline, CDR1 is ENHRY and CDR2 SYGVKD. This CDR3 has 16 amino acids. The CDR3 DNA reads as TGTGCCATCAGTGAAGGGACAGGGGTTCCGCAAGAGACCCAGTACTTC. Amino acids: CAISEGTGVPQETQYF.

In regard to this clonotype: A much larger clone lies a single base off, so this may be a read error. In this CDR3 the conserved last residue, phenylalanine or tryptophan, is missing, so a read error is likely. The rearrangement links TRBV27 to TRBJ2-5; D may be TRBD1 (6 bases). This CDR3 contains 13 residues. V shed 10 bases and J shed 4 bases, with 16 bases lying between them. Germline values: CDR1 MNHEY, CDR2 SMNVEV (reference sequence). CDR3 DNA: TGTGCCACCGCAATGGTGGGGGCAGAGACCCAGTACCTC. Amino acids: CATAMVGAETQYL.

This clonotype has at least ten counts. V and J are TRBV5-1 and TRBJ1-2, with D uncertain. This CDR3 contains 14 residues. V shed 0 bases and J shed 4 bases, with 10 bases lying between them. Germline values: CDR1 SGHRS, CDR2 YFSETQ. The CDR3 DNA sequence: TGCGCCAGCAGCTTGGATCTAAAACTCTATGGCTACACCTTC. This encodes CASSLDLKLYGYTF.

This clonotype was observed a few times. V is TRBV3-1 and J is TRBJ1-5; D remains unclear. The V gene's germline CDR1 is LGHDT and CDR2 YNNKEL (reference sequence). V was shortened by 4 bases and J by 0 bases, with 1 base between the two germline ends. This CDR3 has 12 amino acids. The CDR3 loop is CASSPSNQPQHF. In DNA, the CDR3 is TGTGCCAGCAGCCCTAGCAATCAGCCCCAGCATTTT.

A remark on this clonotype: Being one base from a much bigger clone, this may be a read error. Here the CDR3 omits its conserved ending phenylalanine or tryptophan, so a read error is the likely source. CDR3 region: CASSPGQGITDTQYL. CDR3 coding DNA: TGTGCCAGCTCACCTGGACAGGGGATCACAGATACGCAGTATCTT. V is TRBV18 and J is TRBJ2-3; TRBD1 matches at 9 bases. The CDR3 extends over 15 amino acids. V was pared by 3 bases and J by 2 bases, with 3 bases of the junction left unmatched. From germline, CDR1 is KGHSH and CDR2 LQKENI.

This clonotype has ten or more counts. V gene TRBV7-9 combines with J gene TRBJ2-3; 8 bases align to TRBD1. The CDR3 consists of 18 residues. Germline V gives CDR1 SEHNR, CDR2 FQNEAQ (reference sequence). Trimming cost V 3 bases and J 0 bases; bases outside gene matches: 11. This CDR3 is CASSFAMQGAFSTDTQYF. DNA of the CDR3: TGTGCCAGCAGCTTCGCGATGCAGGGGGCCTTTAGCACAGATACGCAGTATTTT.

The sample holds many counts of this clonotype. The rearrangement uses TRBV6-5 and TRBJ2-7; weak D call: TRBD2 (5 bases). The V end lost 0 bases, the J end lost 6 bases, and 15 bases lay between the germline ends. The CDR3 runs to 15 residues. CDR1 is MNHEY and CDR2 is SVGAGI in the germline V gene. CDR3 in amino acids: CASSYSGSGLSEQYF. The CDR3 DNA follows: TGTGCCAGCAGTTACTCGGGTTCTGGACTCAGCGAGCAGTACTTC.

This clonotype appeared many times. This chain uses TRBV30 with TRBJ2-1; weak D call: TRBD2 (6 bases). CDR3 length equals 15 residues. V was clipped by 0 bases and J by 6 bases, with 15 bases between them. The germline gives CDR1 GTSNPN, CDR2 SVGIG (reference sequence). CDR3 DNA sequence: TGTGCCTGGAGTGTACGCGGGGTACCCTTCAATGAGCAGTTCTTC. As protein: CAWSVRGVPFNEQFF.

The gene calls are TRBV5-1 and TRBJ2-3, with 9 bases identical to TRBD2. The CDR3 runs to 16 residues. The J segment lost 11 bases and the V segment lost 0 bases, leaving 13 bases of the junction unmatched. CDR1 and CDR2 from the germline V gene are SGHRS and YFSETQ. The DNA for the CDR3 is TGCGCCAGCAGCTTGGCGGGACTAGCAGTCCGGGAGGGGCAGTATTTT. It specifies CASSLAGLAVREGQYF.

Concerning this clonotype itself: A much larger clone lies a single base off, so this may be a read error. The CDR3 protein is CASSLWGRNLDEQFF. In nucleotides, the CDR3 is TGTGCCAGTAGTTTGTGGGGCAGGAATTTGGATGAGCAGTTCTTC. The chain is built from TRBV19 and TRBJ2-1; D may be TRBD1 (5 bases). The CDR3 consists of 15 residues. With 5 bases removed from V and 8 bases from J, the gap between germline ends came to 19 bases. Germline assignment: CDR1 LNHDA and CDR2 SQIVND (reference sequence).

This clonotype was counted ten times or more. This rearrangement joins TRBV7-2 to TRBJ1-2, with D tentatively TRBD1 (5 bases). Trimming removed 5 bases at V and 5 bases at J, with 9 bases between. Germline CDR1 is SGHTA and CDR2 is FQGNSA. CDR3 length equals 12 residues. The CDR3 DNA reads TGTGCCAGCAGCAATAGACAGTATGGCTACACCTTC. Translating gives CASSNRQYGYTF.

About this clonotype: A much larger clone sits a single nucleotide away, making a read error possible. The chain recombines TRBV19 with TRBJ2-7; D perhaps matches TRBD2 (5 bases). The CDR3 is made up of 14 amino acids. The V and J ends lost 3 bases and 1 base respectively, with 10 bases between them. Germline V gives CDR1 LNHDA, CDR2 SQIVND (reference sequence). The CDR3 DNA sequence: TGTGCCAGTAGTATGGGTAGCGCGTCCTACGAGCAGTACTTC. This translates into CASSMGSASYEQYF.

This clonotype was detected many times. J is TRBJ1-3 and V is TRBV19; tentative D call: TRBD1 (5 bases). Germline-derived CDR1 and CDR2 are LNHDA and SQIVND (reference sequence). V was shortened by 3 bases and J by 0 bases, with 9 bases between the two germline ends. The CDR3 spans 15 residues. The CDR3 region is CASSMGGSSGNTIYF. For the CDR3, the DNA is TGTGCCAGTAGTATGGGGGGATCCTCTGGAAACACCATATATTTT.